This T cell receptor beta chain derives from a study of human T cells and chemical hapten exposure. Turning to the study itself: Small pooled library volume differences chiefly drove per-sample TCR yield variation.

Time point noted: pre-sensitization, week 0. Treatment noted: therapeutic diphenylcyclopropenone sensitization with weekly scalp DPC. CDR1 is SGHTA, CDR2 FQGNSA, per germline. The CDR3 consists of 13 residues. Trimming removed 1 base at V and 6 bases at J, with 9 bases between. TCRdb recomputed calls from the RACE reads with MiXCR, one row per CDR3 protein. The table includes about 64,000 distinct CDR3 sequences, around 10% detected once. This chain links TRBV7-2 with TRBJ1-1, with D uncertain. The TCR sequence derives from a woman aged 35 to 49 with alopecia areata. Some clones in this sample may be carry-over from other donors' samples. The source material was whole blood, sampled in connection with sensitization to the hapten diphenylcyclopropenone (DPC). The CDR3 DNA reads as TGTGCCAGCAGCTTAGACCAAGGCTCTGAAGCTTTCTTT. Amino acid sequence: CASSLDQGSEAFF. The full variable domain, rest sourced from reference TRBV7-2 and TRBJ1-1, is GAGVSQSPSNKVTEKGKDVELRCDPISGHTALYWYRQSLGQGLEFLIYFQGNSAPDKSGLPSDRFSAERTGGSVSTLTIQRTQQEDSAVYLCASSLDQGSEAFFGQGTRLTVV.